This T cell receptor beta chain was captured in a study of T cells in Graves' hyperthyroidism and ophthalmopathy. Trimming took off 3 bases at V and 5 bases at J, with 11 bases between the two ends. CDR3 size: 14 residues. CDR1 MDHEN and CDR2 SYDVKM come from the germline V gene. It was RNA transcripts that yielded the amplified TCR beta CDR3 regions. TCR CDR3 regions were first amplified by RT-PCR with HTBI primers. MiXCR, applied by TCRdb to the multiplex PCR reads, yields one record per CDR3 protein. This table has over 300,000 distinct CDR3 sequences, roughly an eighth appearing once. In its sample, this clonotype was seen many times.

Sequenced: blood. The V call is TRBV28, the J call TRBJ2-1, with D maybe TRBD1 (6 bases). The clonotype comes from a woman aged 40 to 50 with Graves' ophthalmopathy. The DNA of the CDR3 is TGTGCCAGCAGTTTTTACAGGGAAGACAATGAGCAGTTCTTC. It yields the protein CASSFYREDNEQFF.